This T cell receptor beta chain was identified in a study of cytomegalovirus exposure and HLA in healthy donors. The study's findings and limits: Earlier analysis looked at TCR beta V segments, and most were productive about 87% or about 30% of the time. Later on, analysis showed that most CMV-associated TCR beta chains appeared to be HLA-restricted.

As concerns this clone: Its antigen is unknown.

The length of the CDR3 is 13 residues. Looked up from germline, CDR1 is SGHNT and CDR2 is YYREEE (reference sequence). The V end was cut by 0 bases, the J end by 6 bases, with 7 bases between. This PCR relied on a set of 60 Vbeta primers and 13 Jbeta primers. Original handling: Later work found about 80 million unique TCR beta chains, with 9.5 million to 11 million shared. Libraries were prepared by immunoSEQ multiplex PCR; TCRdb keeps only in-frame clonotypes and omits some of them. V, J and clone size reflect that table, while D and trimming were determined from the DNA. The repertoire holds about 130,000 clones, with about 73% as singletons.

The receptor was derived from a human donor in good health. The chain couples TRBV5-4 to TRBJ2-1; TRBD2 might be the D (6 bases). The sequencing input was PBMCs. CDR3 DNA: TGTGCCAGCAGCTTGGCCGGGAGCAATGAGCAGTTCTTC. It specifies CASSLAGSNEQFF.